What follows are 15 T cell receptor beta chains derived from one specimen sequenced in a study of shared clonotypes between healthy human individuals. Here immunoSEQ multiplex PCR was the method, and the copy in TCRdb shows in-frame clones only, minus some. The data hold about 2.4 million clones, with approximately 93% observed a single time. What was sequenced was naive CD4+ T cells from PBMCs. The subset here: CD45RA+ positively selected. The source is a man aged 18 to 30 in good health. Some clones in this sample may be carry-over from other donors' samples.

In its sample, this clone was seen once. V gene TRBV2 combines with J gene TRBJ1-4; 8 nucleotides match TRBD1. The CDR3 is made up of 19 amino acids. The germline CDR1 and CDR2 sequences are SNHLY and FYNNEI. Trimming took 6 bases from V and 4 from J; bases not matched to a gene: 19. The CDR3 sequence is CASRPSYSYKQGDNEKLFF. The CDR3 region has the DNA TGTGCCAGCAGACCAAGTTACTCATACAAACAGGGGGATAATGAAAAACTGTTTTTT.

This sequence joins TRBV28 and TRBJ2-1, with 11 bases matching TRBD2. There are 15 residues in the CDR3. The germline gives CDR1 MDHEN, CDR2 SYDVKM. V shed 3 bases, J shed 2 bases, and the junction held 0 bases outside the gene matches. The DNA of the CDR3 is TGTGCCAGCAGTTTTAGCGGGAGGGCCTACAATGAGCAGTTCTTC. It specifies CASSFSGRAYNEQFF.

The chain carries TRBV11-2 and TRBJ1-5, with D possibly matching TRBD1 (6 bases). In germline, CDR1 is SGHAT, CDR2 FQNNGV. The CDR3 has 13 amino acids. Trimming took 1 base from V and 12 from J, leaving 13 bases between them. CDR3: CASSLAKGGHQHF. The DNA of the CDR3 is TGTGCCAGCAGCTTAGCCAAGGGGGGACACCAGCATTTT.

V and J are TRBV7-9 and TRBJ2-1; 13 positions agree with TRBD2. The J segment lost 6 bases and the V segment lost 1 base, leaving 6 bases of the junction unmatched. This CDR3 is 17 amino acids long. Germline assignment: CDR1 SEHNR and CDR2 FQNEAQ (reference sequence). The CDR3 DNA sequence: TGTGCCAGCAGCTTAGGACAGACTAGCGGGAGGAGCAATGAGCAGTTCTTC. Its protein product is CASSLGQTSGRSNEQFF.

V usage is TRBV5-8 and J usage is TRBJ2-5; D gene ambiguous. The CDR3 loop spans 14 amino acids. Germline V lookup: CDR1 SGHTS, CDR2 YDEGEE. With 1 base removed from V and 5 bases from J, the gap between germline ends came to 12 bases. CDR3: CASSLPSRGETQYF. The DNA of the CDR3 is TGTGCCAGCAGCTTGCCCTCGCGAGGCGAGACCCAGTACTTC.

The chain has TRBV18 and TRBJ1-1, with D perhaps TRBD1 (5 bases). The CDR3 is made up of 13 amino acids. Germline V gene lookup returns CDR1 KGHSH and CDR2 LQKENI. Trimming left V 11 bases short and J 5 bases short, with 18 bases between. The CDR3 here is CAPPRGWGTEAFF. The CDR3 DNA follows: TGTGCCCCACCTAGGGGTTGGGGAACTGAAGCTTTCTTT.

The chain combines TRBV27 with TRBJ1-2; possible D gene TRBD1, 6 bases. V was clipped by 7 bases and J by 8 bases, with 20 bases between them. The V gene's germline CDR1 is MNHEY and CDR2 SMNVEV (reference sequence). The CDR3 extends over 14 amino acids. In nucleotides, the CDR3 is TGTGCCAGCACCCGCTCGGGGGGGGCGGAAGGCTACACCTTC. Its protein product is CASTRSGGAEGYTF.

The chain uses TRBV11-2 and TRBJ1-2, with a tentative D call TRBD1 (5 bases). Looked up from germline, CDR1 is SGHAT and CDR2 is FQNNGV. V was clipped by 1 base and J by 4 bases, with 7 bases between them. CDR3 length: 13 residues. The CDR3: CASSLGQPYGYTF. DNA of the CDR3: TGTGCCAGCAGCTTAGGACAGCCCTATGGCTACACCTTC.

V is TRBV7-2 and J is TRBJ1-2, with 8 bases fitting TRBD1. The CDR3 is 13 amino acids. The junction had 2 bases not matched to a gene; V was cut back by 5 bases and J by 3 bases. CDR1 and CDR2 from the germline V gene are SGHTA and FQGNSA. This chain's CDR3 is CASSPDRDYGYTF. Here the CDR3 DNA reads TGTGCCAGCAGCCCGGACAGGGACTATGGCTACACCTTC.

Comment on this clone: This CDR3 is also generated by other DNA sequences in the sample. The chain couples TRBV5-1 to TRBJ2-7; 10 bases align to TRBD2. The CDR3 covers 13 residues. From germline, CDR1 is SGHRS and CDR2 YFSETQ. Germline trimming cut 4 bases from V and 3 bases from J; bases unmatched to any gene: 1. The CDR3 is CASSVAGGYEQYF. In DNA, the CDR3 is TGCGCCAGCAGCGTAGCGGGAGGCTACGAGCAGTACTTC.

The V and J genes are TRBV7-8 and TRBJ1-1; D ambiguous. The CDR3 is 13 amino acids. V lost 2 bases and J lost 1, with 5 bases in between. CDR1 and CDR2 from the germline V gene are SGHVS and FQNEAQ. As DNA, the CDR3 is TGTGCCAGCAGCTTAAGCTCGAACACTGAAGCTTTCTTT. This codes for CASSLSSNTEAFF.

The rearrangement uses TRBV30 and TRBJ1-1; D perhaps matches TRBD1 (6 bases). CDR3 length: 13 residues. Germline loops: CDR1 GTSNPN, CDR2 SVGIG (reference sequence). The germline V and J ends were trimmed by 1 base and 2 bases, with 8 bases remaining between them. The chain's CDR3 is CAWSGQANTEAFF. The CDR3 nucleotides are TGTGCCTGGAGTGGACAGGCTAACACTGAAGCTTTCTTT.

The chain links TRBV6-5 to TRBJ2-6; no clear D. The germline CDR1 and CDR2 sequences are MNHEY and SVGAGI. Trimming cost V 6 bases and J 0 bases, with 9 bases left between them. This CDR3 region has 15 residues. In DNA, the CDR3 is TGTGCCAGCAGGGCAACTTTCTCTGGGGCCAACGTCCTGACTTTC. This codes for CASRATFSGANVLTF.

Concerning this clone itself: The germline gene is not matched at one end of the junction; a read error may be the cause. The chain is built from TRBV28 and TRBJ2-4, with D perhaps being TRBD1 or TRBD2 (6 bases each). Germline CDR1 and CDR2: MDHEN and SYDVKM. The CDR3 totals 12 residues. The CDR3: CASSLYGRGAHF. CDR3 bases: TGTGCCAGCAGTTTATATGGTAGGGGGGCCCACTTC.

The V call is TRBV6-1, the J call TRBJ1-6, with D perhaps matching TRBD1 (6 bases). This CDR3 has 16 amino acids. V shed 4 bases and J shed 6 bases, with 16 bases lying between them. Germline lookup yields CDR1 MNHNS and CDR2 SASEGT. CDR3 residues: CASSAPGPRGNSPLHF. The CDR3 nucleotides are TGTGCCAGCAGTGCCCCGGGGCCCAGGGGTAATTCACCCCTCCACTTT.